This T cell receptor beta chain derives from a study of cytomegalovirus exposure and HLA in healthy donors. The study ran its PCR with 60 Vbeta and 13 Jbeta primers. Sequenced by immunoSEQ multiplex PCR; TCRdb stores in-frame clones only, minus some. The repertoire holds around 74,000 clones, around 80% seen once, with roughly 2.5% in the top ten. Looked up from germline, CDR1 is MNHEY and CDR2 is SVGAGI. Germline trimming cut 5 bases from V and 3 bases from J; bases unmatched to any gene: 4. The CDR3 is 15 amino acids. The J gene is TRBJ2-2, the V gene TRBV6-5, with TRBD1 matching 9 bases. Sequencing was done on a sample of PBMCs. This clonotype was sampled from a man aged 30 to 39 in good health and CMV-seronegative. CDR3 sequence: CASSPDRGDTGELFF. CDR3 nucleotide sequence: TGTGCCAGCAGTCCGGACAGGGGAGACACCGGGGAGCTGTTTTTT.